This T cell receptor (beta chain) originates from a study of shared clonotypes between healthy human individuals. Study at large: The composition of the donors was a couple of women and a few men aged 18 to 49.

Subsets obtained from CD4+ cells comprised CD45RA+ naive and CD45RA-negative memory cells. Study-wide results and limits: What rarefaction showed was incomplete sorted-subset sequencing despite large depth.

Note on this clone: Its antigen is unknown.

The length of the CDR3 is 15 residues. The J segment lost 2 bases and the V segment lost 6 bases, leaving 9 bases of the junction unmatched. CDR1 and CDR2 (germline): KGHSH, LQKENI. A 200 ng quantity of DNA, 30,000 to 35,000 T cell genomes, went into the sorted-subset replicate PCRs. Assay used: immunoSEQ multiplex PCR; TCRdb lists only in-frame clones, some missing. The sample includes 950,000 to 1,100,000 clones, about 80% of them seen just once. The sample was memory CD4+ T cells sorted from blood. Subset described: CD45RA-negative fraction. The chain couples TRBV18 to TRBJ2-7, with 8 positions matching TRBD1. This clonotype originated in a man younger than 35 in good health. For the CDR3, the DNA is TGTGCCAGCTCTGCCGGGACAGGTCCAACCTACGAGCAGTACTTC. Its protein is CASSAGTGPTYEQYF. Looking up the rest from reference TRBV18 and TRBJ2-7 gives the full variable domain: NAGVMQNPRHLVRRRGQEARLRCSPMKGHSHVYWYRQLPEEGLKFMVYLQKENIIDESGMPKERFSAEFPKEGPSILRIQQVVRGDSAAYFCASSAGTGPTYEQYFGPGTRLTVT.